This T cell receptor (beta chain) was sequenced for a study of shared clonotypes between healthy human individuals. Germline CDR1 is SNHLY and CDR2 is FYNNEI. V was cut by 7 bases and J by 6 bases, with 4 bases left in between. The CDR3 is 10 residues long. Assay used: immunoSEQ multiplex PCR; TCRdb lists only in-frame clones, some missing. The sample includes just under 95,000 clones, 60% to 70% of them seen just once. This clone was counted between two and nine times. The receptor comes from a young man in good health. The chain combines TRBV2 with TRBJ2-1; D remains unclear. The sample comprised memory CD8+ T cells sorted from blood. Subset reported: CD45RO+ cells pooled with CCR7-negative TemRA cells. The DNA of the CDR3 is TGTGCCAGCATTCGCAATGAGCAGTTCTTC. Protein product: CASIRNEQFF. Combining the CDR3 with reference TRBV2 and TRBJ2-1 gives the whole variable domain EPEVTQTPSHQVTQMGQEVILRCVPISNHLYFYWYRQILGQKVEFLVSFYNNEISEKSEIFDDQFSVERPDGSNFTLKIRSTKLEDSAMYFCASIRNEQFFGPGTRLTVL.